Listed here is a single T cell receptor beta chain. Separation by sorting yielded CD4+ and CD8+ T cells from PBMCs. Germline CDR1 and CDR2: SGDLS and YYNGEE. The CDR3 is made up of 14 amino acids. The V end was cut by 0 bases, the J end by 7 bases, with 13 bases between. This record belongs to a study of CD8+ T cells in alopecia areata. Overall study context: Treated individuals took tofacitinib by mouth, 5 to 10 mg twice daily.

It was cDNA, reverse transcribed from extracted RNA, that served as the sequencing template. The protocol was immunoSEQ multiplex PCR, while the TCRdb copy is restricted to in-frame clones and leaves out a portion. Of roughly 130,000 clones listed, 50% to 60% are singletons. The TCR comes from a human donor with alopecia areata. V is TRBV9 and J is TRBJ1-2; perhaps TRBD1 as D (6 bases). The source was CD4+ T cells sorted from blood, collected at week 0. The CDR3 DNA is TGTGCCAGCAGCGTAGATCAGGGGAAATCTGGCTACACCTTC. Amino acid sequence: CASSVDQGKSGYTF.